Presented here are 28 T cell receptor beta chains from one specimen sequenced in a study of blood T cell repertoires in COVID-19. TCRdb's copy holds only in-frame clones and misses some; the assay was immunoSEQ multiplex PCR. The sample lists around 200,000 clones; less than 85% were seen once. The sequenced material came from peripheral blood. The receptors shown here come from a man aged 45-65 years who had recovered from COVID-19.

The rearrangement links TRBV3-1 (or the pseudogene TRBV3-2) to TRBJ2-5, with 12 bases aligning to TRBD2. Unmatched junction bases numbered 15, after V lost 0 bases and J lost 7 bases. The CDR3 is 19 residues long. CDR1 is LGHDT and CDR2 is YNNKEL in the germline V gene (reference sequence). The CDR3 nucleotides read TGTGCCAGCAGCCAAGATTCGGGGCTAGCGGGAGGGCCCAGGGGGACCCAGTACTTC. Its protein is CASSQDSGLAGGPRGTQYF.

The chain carries TRBV19 and TRBJ2-5, with D perhaps TRBD1 (6 bases). V was cut by 6 bases and J by 4 bases, with 9 bases left in between. Germline loops: CDR1 LNHDA, CDR2 SQIVND (reference sequence). CDR3 size: 12 residues. The DNA of the CDR3 is TGTGCCAGTAGAGGACAGCGAGAGACCCAGTACTTC. Protein sequence: CASRGQRETQYF. Full variable domain (missing parts from reference TRBV19 and TRBJ2-5): DGGITQSPKYLFRKEGQNVTLSCEQNLNHDAMYWYRQDPGQGLRLIYYSQIVNDFQKGDIAEGYSVSREKKESFPLTVTSAQKNPTAFYLCASRGQRETQYFGPGTRLLVL.

The chain couples TRBV28 to TRBJ2-5, with unresolved D. This CDR3 comprises 12 residues. Germline V gene sequence: CDR1 MDHEN, CDR2 SYDVKM. With 5 bases removed from V and 4 bases from J, the gap between germline ends came to 8 bases. CDR3 loop: CASSVVPETQYF. CDR3 in DNA: TGTGCCAGCAGTGTCGTCCCAGAGACCCAGTACTTC.

The chain uses TRBV2 and TRBJ2-1; 9 nucleotides align to TRBD1. The CDR3 loop spans 13 amino acids. The J segment lost 8 bases and the V segment lost 7 bases, leaving 6 bases of the junction unmatched. The V gene's germline CDR1 is SNHLY and CDR2 FYNNEI. The DNA for the CDR3 is TGTGCCAGCATAGGACAGGGGTACGATGAGCAGTTCTTC. Translation: CASIGQGYDEQFF.

This chain uses TRBV28 with TRBJ2-3; D not certain. This CDR3 has 14 residues. Germline V CDR1 and CDR2: MDHEN, SYDVKM. The germline V and J ends were trimmed by 3 bases and 4 bases, with 11 bases remaining between them. The CDR3 sequence is CASSLGHRADTQYF. The CDR3 coding sequence is TGTGCCAGCAGTTTGGGCCACCGCGCAGATACGCAGTATTTT.

The CDR3 reads CASSLVGLAGGHNEQFF. The CDR3, as DNA: TGTGCCAGCAGCTTAGTGGGACTAGCGGGAGGTCACAATGAGCAGTTCTTC. The gene calls are TRBV11-2 and TRBJ2-1; 15 nucleotides agree with TRBD2. Germline V lookup: CDR1 SGHAT, CDR2 FQNNGV. The CDR3 is made up of 17 amino acids. Trimming took 1 base from V and 5 from J; bases not matched to a gene: 3.

This clone was observed once. The chain uses TRBV9 and TRBJ2-7, with D perhaps TRBD2 (6 bases). This CDR3 spans 17 amino acids. V lost 0 bases, J lost 5 bases, and 21 bases lay in between. Germline V gene lookup returns CDR1 SGDLS and CDR2 YYNGEE. In DNA, the CDR3 is TGTGCCAGCAGCGTAGAAGGGCAAGGAGGGACGGGTAACGAGCAGTACTTC. Translating gives CASSVEGQGGTGNEQYF.

Here the CDR3 reads CASSLFRENTEAFF. The CDR3, as DNA: TGTGCCAGCAGCTTATTCAGGGAGAACACTGAAGCTTTCTTT. The chain couples TRBV7-2 to TRBJ1-1; possibly TRBD1 for D (5 bases). Germline V gene lookup returns CDR1 SGHTA and CDR2 FQGNSA. CDR3 length: 14 residues. Trimming took off 2 bases at V and 1 base at J, with 8 bases between the two ends.

In its sample, this clone was seen a few times. J is TRBJ1-5 and V is TRBV19, with TRBD1 matching 9 bases. This CDR3 comprises 16 residues. The germline gives CDR1 LNHDA, CDR2 SQIVND (reference sequence). The J segment lost 4 bases and the V segment lost 7 bases, leaving 11 bases of the junction unmatched. CDR3 protein: CASNHIDRGTNQPQHF. Written as DNA, the CDR3 is TGTGCCAGTAACCACATAGACAGGGGGACAAATCAGCCCCAGCATTTT.

V gene TRBV14 combines with J gene TRBJ2-7; 10 bases align to TRBD2. This CDR3 comprises 16 residues. Trimming cost V 4 bases and J 3 bases; bases outside gene matches: 9. Germline V gene lookup returns CDR1 SGHDN and CDR2 FVKESK. For the CDR3, the DNA is TGTGCCAGCAGCCGTCTACCGGGACTAGCGAGCTACGAGCAGTACTTC. Residues: CASSRLPGLASYEQYF.

The chain carries TRBV5-1 and TRBJ2-1; 8 bases match TRBD2. The length of the CDR3 is 14 residues. Germline assignment: CDR1 SGHRS and CDR2 YFSETQ. V lost 7 bases, J lost 7 bases, and 10 bases stayed unmatched. CDR3 DNA sequence: TGCGCCAGCCGAGTAGCGGGATCTCGGAATGAGCAGTTCTTC. Its translation is CASRVAGSRNEQFF.

The rearrangement joins TRBV28 to TRBJ2-5; weak D call: TRBD1 (8 bases). The CDR3 spans 16 residues. V lost 5 bases and J lost 5, with 21 bases in between. CDR1 and CDR2 from the germline V gene are MDHEN and SYDVKM. The chain's CDR3 is CASSPGQGGSRETQYF. The CDR3 DNA follows: TGTGCCAGCAGTCCAGGACAGGGCGGGAGTAGGGAGACCCAGTACTTC. The whole variable domain, filled in from reference TRBV28 and TRBJ2-5, reads DVKVTQSSRYLVKRTGEKVFLECVQDMDHENMFWYRQDPGLGLRLIYFSYDVKMKEKGDIPEGYSVSREKKERFSLILESASTNQTSMYLCASSPGQGGSRETQYFGPGTRLLVL.

V and J are TRBV6-1 and TRBJ1-2; D unclear. The CDR3 has 13 residues. Deletions cut 2 bases from V and 5 bases from J, with 9 bases between. Germline V gene sequence: CDR1 MNHNS, CDR2 SASEGT. This chain's CDR3 is CASSENLRYGYTF. Written as DNA, the CDR3 is TGTGCCAGCAGTGAAAATTTGCGGTATGGCTACACCTTC.

The CDR3 protein is CASSGLSSGANVLTF. The CDR3 coding sequence is TGTGCCAGCTCAGGACTTAGCTCTGGGGCCAACGTCCTGACTTTC. The chain uses TRBV18 and TRBJ2-6; tentatively, D is TRBD2 (5 bases). Germline CDR1 reads KGHSH; CDR2 reads LQKENI. This CDR3 comprises 15 residues. Trimming pared 5 bases from V and 0 bases from J, leaving 8 bases between.

The chain couples TRBV7-2 to TRBJ1-4, with TRBD1 matching over 9 bases. The CDR3 is 15 residues long. V lost 8 bases to trimming and J lost 0 bases; unmatched junction nucleotides: 4. Germline V lookup: CDR1 SGHTA, CDR2 FQGNSA. CDR3 amino acids: CASGQGRATNEKLFF. For the CDR3, the DNA is TGTGCCAGCGGACAGGGGCGGGCAACTAATGAAAAACTGTTTTTT.

This clone was detected only once. The V and J genes are TRBV6-5 and TRBJ2-5; 8 nucleotides match TRBD1. The CDR3 totals 14 residues. The germline V gene has CDR1 MNHEY and CDR2 SVGAGI. The junction had 7 bases not matched to a gene; V was cut back by 6 bases and J by 4 bases. The CDR3 here is CASSRQGIGETQYF. DNA of the CDR3: TGTGCCAGCAGCCGACAGGGGATTGGAGAGACCCAGTACTTC.

The chain joins TRBV6-2 or TRBV6-3 to TRBJ2-3; possibly TRBD2 for D (6 bases). Trimming cost V 1 base and J 3 bases, with 23 bases left between them. The germline gives CDR1 MNHEY, CDR2 SVGEGT. The CDR3 has 19 residues. The CDR3 sequence: CASSYFRGSRSGGTDTQYF. CDR3 bases: TGTGCCAGCAGTTACTTTCGGGGGTCGAGGAGTGGAGGAACAGATACGCAGTATTTT.

V gene TRBV28 combines with J gene TRBJ1-1; tentatively, D is TRBD1 (6 bases). CDR1 MDHEN and CDR2 SYDVKM come from the germline V gene. V gave up 5 bases and J gave up 1 base, with 11 bases separating them. The CDR3 is made up of 14 amino acids. CDR3 DNA sequence: TGTGCCAGCAGTCCCGGGACACAGAACACTGAAGCTTTCTTT. Translation: CASSPGTQNTEAFF.

This clone has only a few counts. V is TRBV28 and J is TRBJ1-1; D gene unclear. The CDR3 sequence is 11 residues long. The germline V gene encodes CDR1 MDHEN and CDR2 SYDVKM. V was pared by 4 bases and J by 8 bases, with 8 bases between. This CDR3 reads CASSSGTEAFF. CDR3 DNA sequence: TGTGCCAGCAGTTCAGGTACCGAAGCTTTCTTT.

The CDR3 protein is CASRTGTAGNTIYF. The DNA for the CDR3 is TGTGCCAGCAGAACTGGGACAGCCGGAAACACCATATATTTT. The chain is built from TRBV6-5 and TRBJ1-3, with 7 nucleotides matching TRBD1. The V and J ends lost 6 bases and 4 bases, in that order; junction bases with no gene match: 6. The CDR3 contains 14 residues. Germline values: CDR1 MNHEY, CDR2 SVGAGI.

The rearrangement links TRBV5-1 to TRBJ1-2; D ambiguous. The CDR3 is made up of 14 amino acids. Germline-derived CDR1 and CDR2 are SGHRS and YFSETQ. V lost 4 bases, J lost 1 base, and 11 bases lay in between. CDR3 loop: CASSPPGNNYGYTF. In nucleotides, the CDR3 is TGCGCCAGCAGCCCCCCGGGGAATAACTATGGCTACACCTTC.

The rearrangement links TRBV14 to TRBJ2-5; no clear D. The germline V and J ends were trimmed by 0 bases and 12 bases, with 14 bases remaining between them. The CDR3 spans 13 residues. CDR1 SGHDN and CDR2 FVKESK come from the germline V gene. CDR3 nucleotide sequence: TGTGCCAGCAGCCAAGATCTCCGGAGTCCAAAGTACTTC. Translating gives CASSQDLRSPKYF.

This chain links TRBV18 with TRBJ2-1, with 8 bases identical to TRBD2. The junction had 6 bases not matched to a gene; V was cut back by 3 bases and J by 2 bases. This CDR3 is built from 16 residues. Per germline, CDR1 KGHSH and CDR2 LQKENI. The CDR3 sequence is CASSPPGLDAYNEQFF. In nucleotides, the CDR3 is TGTGCCAGCTCACCTCCGGGACTAGACGCCTACAATGAGCAGTTCTTC.

In nucleotides, the CDR3 is TGTGCCAGCAGTGAGGCAATTTCGGGACAGCCCCAGCATTTT. Translated, it gives CASSEAISGQPQHF. The chain is built from TRBV6-1 and TRBJ1-5; no reliable D call. Germline V gene sequence: CDR1 MNHNS, CDR2 SASEGT. This CDR3 is 14 amino acids long. V shed 3 bases and J shed 7 bases, with 13 bases lying between them.

This chain links TRBV5-1 with TRBJ2-5; tentatively, D is TRBD1 (7 bases). Trimming shortened V by 4 bases and J by 2 bases, and 15 bases separated the two germline ends. Germline assignment: CDR1 SGHRS and CDR2 YFSETQ. The CDR3 extends over 15 amino acids. The CDR3 here is CASSPGDREQETQYF. The CDR3 nucleotides are TGCGCCAGCAGCCCGGGGGACAGAGAACAAGAGACCCAGTACTTC.

The chain couples TRBV10-2 to TRBJ2-7, with 11 bases lining up with TRBD1. The V gene's germline CDR1 is WSHSY and CDR2 SAAADI. CDR3 length equals 14 residues. The junction had 5 bases not matched to a gene; V was cut back by 8 bases and J by 2 bases. The CDR3 DNA follows: TGCGCCAGCTCCGGGACAGGGGGAACCTACGAGCAGTACTTC. Amino acid sequence: CASSGTGGTYEQYF.

This rearrangement joins TRBV29-1 to TRBJ2-3; TRBD2 agrees at 11 bases. Looked up from germline, CDR1 is SQVTM and CDR2 is ANQGSEA. V gave up 8 bases and J gave up 0 bases; unmatched junction bases: 10. The CDR3 is made up of 16 amino acids. The CDR3 nucleotides are TGCAGCCCTAGCGGGGGGCGGGGTACTAGCACAGATACGCAGTATTTT. Translating it yields CSPSGGRGTSTDTQYF.

The chain carries TRBV6-2 or TRBV6-3 and TRBJ1-5; D might be TRBD1 (5 bases). V shed 3 bases and J shed 2 bases, with 14 bases lying between them. CDR1 and CDR2 (germline): MNHEY, SVGEGT. CDR3 size: 16 residues. In DNA, the CDR3 is TGTGCCAGCAGTTATCGCCCCGACAGCCGCAATCAGCCCCAGCATTTT. Translating gives CASSYRPDSRNQPQHF.